Listed below are T cell receptor beta chains from one sample, sequenced in a study of blood T cell repertoires in COVID-19. Profiled with immunoSEQ multiplex PCR; TCRdb holds only in-frame clones, not every one. Seen here are 85,000 to 130,000 clones, around 90% observed once, and the top ten hold around 5.5%. The sample consisted of peripheral blood. The receptors come from a human donor in a cohort sampled during active COVID-19. Each CDR3 is given with its conserved first and last residue. A D gene is named only where the DNA matches it firmly. Some rows have no size entry. The others give once, few or many, or a class for an expanded clone.

TRBV6-1,-,-,TRBJ2-7,CASSEEWGEYEQYF,TGTGCCAGCAGTGAAGAATGGGGGGAGTACGAGCAGTACTTC
TRBV6-2/TRBV6-3,-,TRBD2,TRBJ2-3,CASSYNWLAGGQGKGTDTQYF,TGTGCCAGCAGTTACAACTGGCTAGCGGGGGGGCAAGGAAAGGGCACAGATACGCAGTATTTT
TRBV11-2,once,TRBD2,TRBJ2-1,CASSQTSGGAWFF,TGTGCCAGCAGCCAGACTAGCGGGGGGGCCTGGTTCTTC
TRBV3-1/TRBV3-2,-,-,TRBJ1-1,CASSQGARGNTEAFF,TGTGCCAGCAGCCAAGGGGCTCGGGGGAACACTGAAGCTTTCTTT
TRBV7-2,few,-,TRBJ1-6,CASSPTAGVPNSPLHF,TGTGCCAGCAGCCCAACGGCGGGGGTCCCAAATTCACCCCTCCACTTT
TRBV10-3,-,-,TRBJ2-2,CAIGGTVNTGELFF,TGTGCCATCGGGGGGACCGTGAACACCGGGGAGCTGTTTTTT
TRBV9,-,-,TRBJ2-2,CASSVGPTNTGELFF,TGTGCCAGCAGCGTAGGGCCCACGAACACCGGGGAGCTGTTTTTT
TRBV7-6,-,-,TRBJ1-2,CASSPPGSNHPGGYTF,TGTGCCAGCAGCCCTCCGGGATCTAATCATCCCGGTGGCTACACCTTC
TRBV5-1,-,-,TRBJ2-2,CASSLKAGDTGELFF,TGCGCCAGCAGCTTGAAAGCAGGGGACACCGGGGAGCTGTTTTTT
TRBV12-3/TRBV12-4,-,-,TRBJ1-4,CASSLQGWEKLFF,TGTGCCAGCAGTTTACAGGGTTGGGAAAAACTGTTTTTT
TRBV3-1/TRBV3-2,-,TRBD1,TRBJ1-2,CASSTGTGGAFHGYTF,TGTGCCAGCAGCACAGGGACAGGGGGCGCGTTCCATGGCTACACCTTC
TRBV7-8,-,-,TRBJ2-5,CASSLSTGKETQYF,TGTGCCAGCAGCTTATCAACAGGGAAAGAGACCCAGTACTTC
TRBV10-3,-,TRBD2,TRBJ2-7,CAIAGLAGEVYEQYF,TGTGCCATCGCGGGACTAGCGGGAGAAGTCTACGAGCAGTACTTC
TRBV13,-,TRBD2,TRBJ2-3,CASSPGTSGTDTQYF,TGTGCCAGCAGCCCAGGGACTAGCGGCACAGATACGCAGTATTTT
TRBV11-2,-,-,TRBJ2-7,CASSLAGEHEQYF,TGTGCCAGCAGCTTAGCGGGAGAGCACGAGCAGTACTTC
TRBV7-8,-,-,TRBJ1-2,CASSLAGLYGYTF,TGTGCCAGCAGCTTAGCGGGACTATATGGCTACACCTTC
TRBV5-6,-,TRBD2,TRBJ2-3,CASSLGLAGVSDTQYF,TGTGCCAGCAGCTTGGGCCTAGCGGGAGTCTCAGATACGCAGTATTTT